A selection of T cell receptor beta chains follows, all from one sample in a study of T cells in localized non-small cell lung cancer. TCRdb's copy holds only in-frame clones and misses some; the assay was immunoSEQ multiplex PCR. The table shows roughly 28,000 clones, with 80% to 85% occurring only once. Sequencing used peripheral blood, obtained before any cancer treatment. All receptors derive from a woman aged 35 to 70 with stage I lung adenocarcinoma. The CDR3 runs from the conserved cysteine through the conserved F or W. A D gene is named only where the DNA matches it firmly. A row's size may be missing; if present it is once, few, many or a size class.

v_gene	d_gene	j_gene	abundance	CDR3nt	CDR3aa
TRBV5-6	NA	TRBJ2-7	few	TGTGCCAGCAGCTTGCAGCGTTTGACCTACGAGCAGTACTTC	CASSLQRLTYEQYF
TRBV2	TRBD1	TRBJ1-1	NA	TGTGCCAGCAGGCCTCCGGGACAGTGGAACACTGAAGCTTTCTTT	CASRPPGQWNTEAFF
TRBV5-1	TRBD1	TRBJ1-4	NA	TGCGCCAGCAGCTTGGGGACGGGACAGGGGAGGCAACTGTTTTTT	CASSLGTGQGRQLFF
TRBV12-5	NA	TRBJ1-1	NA	TGTGCTAGTGGTTTGGTACCGGGGTTGGGGGAAGCTTTCTTT	CASGLVPGLGEAFF
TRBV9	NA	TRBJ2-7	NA	TGTGCCAGCAGCGTAGATGGCAGGGAAGATGACGAGCAGTACTTC	CASSVDGREDDEQYF
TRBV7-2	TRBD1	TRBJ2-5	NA	TGTGCCAGCAGCGACAGGGGGCGGCAAGAGACCCAGTACTTC	CASSDRGRQETQYF
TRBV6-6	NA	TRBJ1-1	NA	TGTGCCAGCAGGAACAGGGATTCGGGCACTGAAGCTTTCTTT	CASRNRDSGTEAFF
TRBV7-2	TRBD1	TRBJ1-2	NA	TGTGCCAGCAGCTTGGGGACAGGGTACTATGGCTACACCTTC	CASSLGTGYYGYTF
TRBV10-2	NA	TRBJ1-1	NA	TGCGCCAGCAGTGAGATGGGGGTCGAAGCTTTCTTT	CASSEMGVEAFF
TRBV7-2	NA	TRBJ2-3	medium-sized	TGTGCCAGCAGCTTAGCGCTAAATAGTCGCACAGATACGCAGTATTTT	CASSLALNSRTDTQYF
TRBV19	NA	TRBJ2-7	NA	TGTGCCAGTAGTATGATTCAGGGTAGGGAGCAGTACTTC	CASSMIQGREQYF
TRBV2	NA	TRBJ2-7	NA	TGTGCCAGCAGTGAGAGGGGCAGGGACGCCTCCTACGAGCAGTACTTC	CASSERGRDASYEQYF
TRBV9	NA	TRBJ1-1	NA	TGTGCCAGCAGCGTAGAGGCCAGGATGAACACTGAAGCTTTCTTT	CASSVEARMNTEAFF
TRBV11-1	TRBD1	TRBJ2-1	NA	TGTGCCAGCCAGGGGGCAGTTAATGAGCAGTTCTTC	CASQGAVNEQFF
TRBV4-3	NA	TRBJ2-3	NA	TGCGCCAGCAGCCAAGTCCGCGGCGATACGCAGTATTTT	CASSQVRGDTQYF
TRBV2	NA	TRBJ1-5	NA	NA	CASSVRAGQYQPQHF
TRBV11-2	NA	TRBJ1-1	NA	TGTGCCAGCAGCTCGCTTACGGGATCCAACACTGAAGCTTTCTTT	CASSSLTGSNTEAFF
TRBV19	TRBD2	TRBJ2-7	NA	TGTGCCAGTAGCGCTTTCGGGGCTAGCGGGGGCAACGAGCAGTACTTC	CASSAFGASGGNEQYF
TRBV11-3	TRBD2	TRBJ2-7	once	TGTGCCAGCAGCCCGCTAGGACTAGCGGGGGGTTCACGCTACGAGCAGTACTTC	CASSPLGLAGGSRYEQYF
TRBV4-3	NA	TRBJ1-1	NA	TGCGCCAGCAGCCCTAACAGGGACACTGAAGCTTTCTTT	CASSPNRDTEAFF
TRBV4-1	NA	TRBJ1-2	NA	TGCGCCAGCAGCCGAACTTCGACACGCCCGGGCTATGGCTACACCTTC	CASSRTSTRPGYGYTF
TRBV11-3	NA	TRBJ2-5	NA	TGTGCCAGCAGCCTAAACCCGGGCGGGGAGACCCAGTACTTC	CASSLNPGGETQYF
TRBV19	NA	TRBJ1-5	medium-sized	TGTGCCAGTAGGTGGGGCGAGGATTATGGTCAGCCCCAGCATTTT	CASRWGEDYGQPQHF
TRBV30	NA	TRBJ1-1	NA	TGTGCCTGGAGCGGACCTACTCGCACAAATTCCTTCCGTTTGAACACTGAAGCTTTCTTT	CAWSGPTRTNSFRLNTEAFF
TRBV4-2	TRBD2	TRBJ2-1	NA	TGTGCCAGCAGCCAAGGGGGGGGCTCCTACAATGAGCAGTTCTTC	CASSQGGGSYNEQFF
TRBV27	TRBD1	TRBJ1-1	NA	TGTGCCAGCAGACCACAGGGGGCGGACACTGAAGCTTTCTTT	CASRPQGADTEAFF
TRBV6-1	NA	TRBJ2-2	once	TGTGCCAGCAGTGAAGCTTGGGGATTGGGAGTCACCGGGGAGCTGTTTTTT	CASSEAWGLGVTGELFF
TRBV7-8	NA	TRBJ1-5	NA	TGTGCCAGCAGCTTAGGGGCAGCGGGCCTCCAGCCCCAGCATTTT	CASSLGAAGLQPQHF
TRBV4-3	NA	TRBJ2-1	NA	TGCGCCAGCAGCCAGGGCCTCAGTAGCTGGGGTGAGCAGTTCTTC	CASSQGLSSWGEQFF
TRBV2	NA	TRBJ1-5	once	TGTGCCAGTAGGTCAGAAAGAAATCAGCCCCAGCATTTT	CASRSERNQPQHF
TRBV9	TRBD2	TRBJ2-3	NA	TGTGCCAGCAGCGACTCTAGCGGGGGGATTTACACAGATACGCAGTATTTT	CASSDSSGGIYTDTQYF
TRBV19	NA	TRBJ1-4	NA	TGTGCCAGTAAAATTGGGCAGAGTAATGAAAAACTGTTTTTT	CASKIGQSNEKLFF
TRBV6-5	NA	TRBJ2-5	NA	TGTGCCACGCAGGAAATGGAGACCCAGTACTTC	CATQEMETQYF
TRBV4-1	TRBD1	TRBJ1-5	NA	TGCGCCAGCAGCAAAGACAGGGCGGGACAGCCCCAGCATTTT	CASSKDRAGQPQHF
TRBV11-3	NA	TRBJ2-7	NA	TGTGCCAGCAGCTTACACTTGGGCTACGAGCAGTACTTC	CASSLHLGYEQYF
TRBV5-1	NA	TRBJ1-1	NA	TGCGCCAGCAGCTTGTGGTACACGAACACTGAAGCTTTCTTT	CASSLWYTNTEAFF
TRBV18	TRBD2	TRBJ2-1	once	TGTGCCAGCTCAAAGACTAGCGGGGGGTACAATGAGCAGTTCTTC	CASSKTSGGYNEQFF
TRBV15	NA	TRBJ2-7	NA	TGTGCCACCAGCAGGGCGCCGAGCGGGTCGCAGTACGAGCAGTACTTC	CATSRAPSGSQYEQYF
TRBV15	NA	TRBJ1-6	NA	TGTGCCACCAGCAGAGGGGGGTGGGATAATTCACCCCTCCACTTT	CATSRGGWDNSPLHF
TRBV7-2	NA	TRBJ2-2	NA	TGTGCCAGCAGCTTAAGTGGTTTCGGGGAGCTGTTTTTT	CASSLSGFGELFF
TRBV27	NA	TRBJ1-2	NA	TGTGCCAGCAGTCCACGGCCGGGCCCGGGGGGCTACACCTTC	CASSPRPGPGGYTF
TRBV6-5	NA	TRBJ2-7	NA	TGTGCCAGCAGTTACGAACGGGGCTCCTACGAGCAGTACTTC	CASSYERGSYEQYF
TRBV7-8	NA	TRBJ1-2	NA	TGTGCCAGCAGCCCTAGAGGTTGGTTCTATGGCTACACCTTC	CASSPRGWFYGYTF
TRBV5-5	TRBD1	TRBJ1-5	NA	TGTGCCAGCAGCTTCAACCCGGGACAGGACAATCAGCCCCAGCATTTT	CASSFNPGQDNQPQHF
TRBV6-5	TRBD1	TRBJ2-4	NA	TGTGCCAGCAGAGTAATTCAGGGGGCGCGGAACATTCAGTACTTC	CASRVIQGARNIQYF
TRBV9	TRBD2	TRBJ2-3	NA	TGTGCCAGCAGCGCTGGGGCGGGGAGGGGAACAGATACGCAGTATTTT	CASSAGAGRGTDTQYF
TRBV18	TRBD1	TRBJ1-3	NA	TGTGCCAGCTCATCGGACAGGGTCTCTGGAAACACCATATATTTT	CASSSDRVSGNTIYF